The clone carrying this TCR beta chain has more than one count but fewer than ten. Its antigen is unknown. The data belong to a study of cytomegalovirus exposure and HLA in healthy donors. Study findings and constraints: Differences between HLA loci emerged in a later analysis of TCR association rates, with DRB1 most and HLA-C fewest. According to the study, around 150 TCR beta chains were cytomegalovirus-associated. Per a later analysis, 15,000 to 20,000 TCR beta sequences showed association with HLA alleles at 0.05 false discovery rate. Relative to the approximately 700-donor mean, N-insertions were reportedly fewer in an Asian-associated ancestry cluster in a later analysis.

The PCR used 60 Vbeta and 13 Jbeta primers. TCRdb's table, derived via immunoSEQ multiplex PCR, lists solely in-frame clones and lacks some. The sample lists under 200,000 clones, around three quarters seen once, with 1% in the top ten. This clonotype was sampled from a woman in her 50s in good health and CMV-seropositive. The sample was PBMCs.

CDR3 protein: CASRQTALSYEQYF. Here the CDR3 DNA reads TGTGCCAGCAGGCAGACAGCACTTTCCTACGAGCAGTACTTC. The chain combines TRBV11-1 with TRBJ2-7; a weak D match, TRBD1 (5 bases). Deletions cut 6 bases from V and 1 base from J, with 13 bases between. The CDR3 covers 14 residues. The germline gives CDR1 SGHAT, CDR2 FQDESV (reference sequence).